A single sample gave rise to the 30 T cell receptor beta chains below, sequenced in a study of blood T cell repertoires in COVID-19. The table came from immunoSEQ multiplex PCR; TCRdb's copy has only in-frame clones and leaves some out. The repertoire holds around 94,000 clones, with 85% as singletons. Sequencing was performed on peripheral blood. The receptors here all came from a middle-aged man with acute or convalescent COVID-19.

This clone was seen only a few times. The rearrangement links TRBV7-9 to TRBJ2-7; TRBD1 agrees at 7 bases. Trimming took 1 base from V and 0 from J; bases not matched to a gene: 6. The CDR3 length is 16 residues. Germline V CDR1 and CDR2: SEHNR, FQNEAQ (reference sequence). The CDR3 is CASSLGVGQASYEQYF. The DNA for the CDR3 is TGTGCCAGCAGCTTAGGGGTAGGACAGGCCTCCTACGAGCAGTACTTC. Full variable domain (outside the CDR3, taken from reference TRBV7-9 and TRBJ2-7): DTGVSQNPRHKITKRGQNVTFRCDPISEHNRLYWYRQTLGQGPEFLTYFQNEAQLEKSRLLSDRFSAERPKGSFSTLEIQRTEQGDSAMYLCASSLGVGQASYEQYFGPGTRLTVT.

The chain joins TRBV5-1 to TRBJ2-2, with D tentatively TRBD1 (6 bases). Trimming removed 0 bases from V and 0 bases from J, with 12 bases in between. CDR3 length: 17 amino acids. Germline CDR1 and CDR2: SGHRS and YFSETQ. CDR3: CASSLGTVRANTGELFF. Written as DNA, the CDR3 is TGCGCCAGCAGCTTGGGGACAGTAAGGGCGAACACCGGGGAGCTGTTTTTT. The full variable domain, its missing parts supplied by reference TRBV5-1 and TRBJ2-2, is KAGVTQTPRYLIKTRGQQVTLSCSPISGHRSVSWYQQTPGQGLQFLFEYFSETQRNKGNFPGRFSGRQFSNSRSEMNVSTLELGDSALYLCASSLGTVRANTGELFFGEGSRLTVL.

This chain joins TRBV30 and TRBJ1-1; D not resolved. The CDR3 totals 15 residues. Trimming took 2 bases from V and 0 from J, leaving 13 bases between them. Germline CDR1 GTSNPN, CDR2 SVGIG (reference sequence). The CDR3 DNA follows: TGTGCCTGGAGTTTTCTCGCGAATATGAACACTGAAGCTTTCTTT. This encodes CAWSFLANMNTEAFF.

The V gene is TRBV28, the J gene TRBJ1-2, with TRBD1 matching over 7 bases. This CDR3 has 15 residues. The V gene's germline CDR1 is MDHEN and CDR2 SYDVKM. The V and J ends lost 6 bases and 4 bases, in that order; junction bases with no gene match: 11. The CDR3 sequence: CASRRGQGGLYGYTF. The CDR3 region has the DNA TGTGCCAGCAGACGGGGGCAGGGGGGCCTCTATGGCTACACCTTC.

V gene TRBV28 combines with J gene TRBJ1-2, with 11 positions matching TRBD1. The V gene end was trimmed by 7 bases and the J gene end by 5 bases; junction bases not matched to a gene: 9. Looked up from germline, CDR1 is MDHEN and CDR2 is SYDVKM. The CDR3 is 15 amino acids. In nucleotides, the CDR3 is TGTGCCAGCAAGGAGGCGGGGACAGGGGGATATGGCTACACCTTC. It translates to CASKEAGTGGYGYTF.

The chain links TRBV6-5 to TRBJ2-7, with 7 positions matching TRBD1. Germline CDR1 and CDR2: MNHEY and SVGAGI. This CDR3 comprises 15 residues. The trim removed 0 bases at V and 5 bases at J, leaving 7 bases unmatched. Here the CDR3 DNA reads TGTGCCAGCAGTTACTCGACAGGGAGTGGTAACGAGCAGTACTTC. The encoded protein is CASSYSTGSGNEQYF.

The chain joins TRBV7-2 to TRBJ2-2, with no clear D. V lost 3 bases and J 1 base, leaving 9 bases between the germline ends. Per germline, CDR1 SGHTA and CDR2 FQGNSA. This CDR3 is 15 amino acids long. CDR3 region: CASSFGSQNTGELFF. DNA for the CDR3: TGTGCCAGCAGCTTTGGCAGTCAGAACACCGGGGAGCTGTTTTTT.

The chain has TRBV9 and TRBJ1-2; 11 bases line up with TRBD1. The CDR3 extends over 15 amino acids. The V gene's germline CDR1 is SGDLS and CDR2 YYNGEE. V trimming: 3 bases; J trimming: 2 bases; junction bases outside the gene matches: 3. CDR3: CASSAGTGGNYGYTF. In DNA form, the CDR3 reads TGTGCCAGCAGCGCTGGGACAGGGGGAAACTATGGCTACACCTTC.

V gene TRBV6-1 combines with J gene TRBJ2-1, with D perhaps TRBD2 (5 bases). Between the trimmed V and J ends, which lost 1 base and 4 bases, there was a span of 11 bases. Germline V gene data show CDR1 as MNHNS and CDR2 as SASEGT. The CDR3 sequence is 15 residues long. The CDR3 sequence is CASSEGGSGYNEQFF. CDR3 coding DNA: TGTGCCAGCAGTGAAGGAGGAAGCGGTTACAATGAGCAGTTCTTC.

V usage is TRBV2 and J usage is TRBJ1-5; D uncertain. The CDR3 has 14 residues. The V gene lost 5 bases and the J gene lost 7 bases, with 15 bases spanning the gap. Germline CDR1 and CDR2: SNHLY and FYNNEI. CDR3 residues: CASSLYTVEQPQHF. The CDR3 coding sequence is TGTGCCAGCAGTCTATATACGGTCGAGCAGCCCCAGCATTTT. The full variable domain, in which reference TRBV2 and TRBJ1-5 provide the parts outside the CDR3, is EPEVTQTPSHQVTQMGQEVILRCVPISNHLYFYWYRQILGQKVEFLVSFYNNEISEKSEIFDDQFSVERPDGSNFTLKIRSTKLEDSAMYFCASSLYTVEQPQHFGDGTRLSIL.

Relative to its sample, this clone is medium-sized. The V call is TRBV9, the J call TRBJ2-7, with 9 nucleotides matching TRBD2. The CDR3 extends over 15 amino acids. Unmatched junction bases numbered 5, after V lost 2 bases and J lost 2 bases. Germline CDR1 reads SGDLS; CDR2 reads YYNGEE. The CDR3 loop is CASSVASGTAYEQYF. The CDR3 DNA reads TGTGCCAGCAGCGTTGCTAGCGGGACCGCCTACGAGCAGTACTTC.

This chain connects TRBV7-8 to TRBJ1-5; 8 bases match TRBD1. With 5 bases clipped from V and 6 bases from J, the junction kept 9 bases outside the gene matches. Germline V gene sequence: CDR1 SGHVS, CDR2 FQNEAQ. The CDR3 sequence is 15 residues long. For the CDR3, the DNA is TGTGCCAGCAGCCCTGTCCAGGGGGCTGGTCAGCCCCAGCATTTT. Protein: CASSPVQGAGQPQHF.

The chain links TRBV5-4 to TRBJ1-6; possible D gene TRBD1, 6 bases. The CDR3 is 15 residues long. CDR1 and CDR2 from the germline V gene are SGHNT and YYREEE (reference sequence). Trimming removed 4 bases from V and 7 bases from J, with 15 bases in between. CDR3 residues: CASSTRDTPNSPLHF. The DNA for the CDR3 is TGTGCCAGCAGCACCAGGGACACACCAAATTCACCCCTCCACTTT.

This chain uses TRBV3-1 (or the pseudogene TRBV3-2) with TRBJ2-1; TRBD1 matches 7 bases. The germline gives CDR1 LGHDT, CDR2 YNNKEL (reference sequence). This CDR3 comprises 16 residues. J was trimmed by 0 bases and V by 5 bases; bases with no gene match: 7. CDR3 coding DNA: TGTGCCAGCAGCACCCCCGGGGACAGCTCCTACAATGAGCAGTTCTTC. It codes for CASSTPGDSSYNEQFF.

The chain combines TRBV29-1 with TRBJ1-1; the D gene is possibly TRBD1 (6 bases). Germline CDR1 and CDR2: SQVTM and ANQGSEA. The V end was cut by 5 bases, the J end by 2 bases, with 12 bases between. This CDR3 spans 13 amino acids. The DNA for the CDR3 is TGCAGCGTTTTGACAGGAGTAAACACTGAAGCTTTCTTT. Protein product: CSVLTGVNTEAFF.

The chain uses TRBV4-1 and TRBJ2-7; 9 positions agree with TRBD2. CDR3 length: 15 amino acids. V trimming: 1 base; J trimming: 4 bases; junction bases outside the gene matches: 5. Germline assignment: CDR1 MGHRA and CDR2 YSYEKL. The CDR3 bases are TGCGCCAGCAGCCAAGGGGCTAGCGGGACATACGAGCAGTACTTC. Its translation: CASSQGASGTYEQYF.

This sequence joins TRBV29-1 and TRBJ1-2; D might be TRBD1 (6 bases). The V gene's germline CDR1 is SQVTM and CDR2 ANQGSEA. V dropped 3 bases and J dropped 0 bases, with 11 bases sitting between them. This CDR3 has 14 amino acids. The CDR3 sequence is CSVESTGSNYGYTF. The CDR3 bases are TGCAGCGTTGAGTCTACAGGGTCTAACTATGGCTACACCTTC. Full variable domain (outside the CDR3, taken from reference TRBV29-1 and TRBJ1-2): SAVISQKPSRDICQRGTSLTIQCQVDSQVTMMFWYRQQPGQSLTLIATANQGSEATYESGFVIDKFPISRPNLTFSTLTVSNMSPEDSSIYLCSVESTGSNYGYTFGSGTRLTVV.

In DNA, the CDR3 is TGTGCCAGCAGCGTCGGTGGTCGGGGGGGCTACAATGAGCAGTTCTTC. This codes for CASSVGGRGGYNEQFF. The rearrangement joins TRBV9 to TRBJ2-1; 8 nucleotides match TRBD2. The V gene end was trimmed by 2 bases and the J gene end by 3 bases; junction bases not matched to a gene: 7. CDR1 is SGDLS and CDR2 is YYNGEE in the germline V gene. This CDR3 spans 16 amino acids.

The chain couples TRBV5-1 to TRBJ2-7, with D maybe TRBD2 (6 bases). The V gene's germline CDR1 is SGHRS and CDR2 YFSETQ. V lost 4 bases to trimming and J lost 7 bases, with 18 bases between them. This CDR3 is 14 amino acids long. The DNA for the CDR3 is TGCGCCAGCAGCGCGGGACCGACAGTAGGTGAGCAGTACTTC. Translation: CASSAGPTVGEQYF.

The chain has TRBV5-1 and TRBJ1-1; the match to TRBD1 covers 8 bases. The CDR3 has 15 residues. Germline trimming cut 3 bases from V and 7 bases from J; bases unmatched to any gene: 11. CDR1 SGHRS and CDR2 YFSETQ come from the germline V gene. CDR3 sequence reads: CASSSRPGGGGEAFF. CDR3 DNA: TGCGCCAGCAGCTCTCGACCAGGGGGCGGAGGTGAAGCTTTCTTT.

Here the CDR3 reads CASSGPRQGTYEQYF. In DNA form, the CDR3 reads TGTGCCAGCAGTGGACCACGACAGGGAACCTACGAGCAGTACTTC. The chain combines TRBV6-6 with TRBJ2-7, with TRBD1 matching 7 bases. Unmatched junction bases numbered 9, after V lost 5 bases and J lost 2 bases. The germline CDR1 and CDR2 sequences are MNHNY and SVGAGI (reference sequence). This CDR3 spans 15 amino acids.

In this sample, this clone turned up a few times. The chain recombines TRBV7-9 with TRBJ2-6; the match to TRBD1 covers 8 bases. The CDR3 consists of 16 residues. Unmatched junction bases numbered 5, after V lost 6 bases and J lost 1 base. CDR1 and CDR2 (germline): SEHNR, FQNEAQ (reference sequence). The CDR3 DNA sequence: TGTGCCAGCAGAGCAGGACAGGGATCTGGGGCCAACGTCCTGACTTTC. Translating gives CASRAGQGSGANVLTF.

The chain combines TRBV7-2 with TRBJ2-3; TRBD2 is a possible D gene (6 bases). Germline V CDR1 and CDR2: SGHTA, FQGNSA. The CDR3 has 15 residues. Between the trimmed V and J ends, which lost 4 bases and 2 bases, there was a span of 13 bases. The DNA of the CDR3 is TGTGCCAGCAGCTCGATAGCGGCTCCCACAGATACGCAGTATTTT. It codes for CASSSIAAPTDTQYF.

The chain carries TRBV4-1 and TRBJ1-3; possible D gene TRBD1, 6 bases. Deletions cut 1 base from V and 3 bases from J, with 10 bases between. The CDR3 is 15 residues long. Germline CDR1 is MGHRA and CDR2 is YSYEKL. The CDR3, as DNA: TGCGCCAGCAGCCAAGGGGGGCAGGGTGGAAACACCATATATTTT. Translated: CASSQGGQGGNTIYF.

This clone was seen only once. The rearrangement links TRBV7-9 to TRBJ2-1; a weak D match, TRBD1 (6 bases). The CDR3 contains 13 residues. Germline V gives CDR1 SEHNR, CDR2 FQNEAQ (reference sequence). With 4 bases removed from V and 10 bases from J, the gap between germline ends came to 14 bases. CDR3 coding DNA: TGTGCCAGCAGCTACCCGGGACATCAAGAGCAGTTCTTC. It yields the protein CASSYPGHQEQFF.

The chain is built from TRBV25-1 and TRBJ1-1; D uncertain. Between the trimmed V and J ends, which lost 2 bases and 0 bases, there was a span of 10 bases. Germline CDR1 is MGHDK and CDR2 is SYGVNS. There are 15 residues in the CDR3. The CDR3 nucleotides are TGTGCCAGCAGTGAAAGTAGAATTATGAACACTGAAGCTTTCTTT. Translated: CASSESRIMNTEAFF.

In DNA form, the CDR3 reads TGTGCCAGCGAAGCCGGGACAGGGGGTGGTACGCAGTATTTT. This gives the protein CASEAGTGGGTQYF. The chain has TRBV7-9 and TRBJ2-3; 11 nucleotides agree with TRBD1. The CDR3 totals 14 residues. V was clipped by 8 bases and J by 8 bases; unmatched bases: 9. Germline values: CDR1 SEHNR, CDR2 FQNEAQ (reference sequence).

This chain joins TRBV27 and TRBJ2-7; TRBD2 matches 8 bases. This CDR3 has 15 amino acids. The germline V gene has CDR1 MNHEY and CDR2 SMNVEV (reference sequence). V gave up 5 bases and J gave up 0 bases; unmatched junction bases: 6. CDR3 protein: CASSKTSVSSYEQYF. The CDR3 DNA reads TGTGCCAGCAGTAAGACTAGCGTTAGCTCCTACGAGCAGTACTTC.

The DNA of the CDR3 is TGTGCCATCAGTGAGTCGGATGGGAGAGATACGCAGTATTTT. It yields the protein CAISESDGRDTQYF. V and J are TRBV10-3 and TRBJ2-3, with D possibly TRBD2 on 5 matching bases. This CDR3 is built from 14 residues. Trimming stripped 0 bases from V and 5 bases from J, with 9 bases between. Looked up from germline, CDR1 is ENHRY and CDR2 is SYGVKD.

The CDR3 nucleotides read TGTGCCAGCAGTGTGCTTGGACAGGGGGCAGGAGGCTACACCTTC. This sequence encodes CASSVLGQGAGGYTF. The chain is built from TRBV2 and TRBJ1-2; TRBD1 agrees at 11 bases. This CDR3 region has 15 residues. J was trimmed by 8 bases and V by 4 bases; bases with no gene match: 9. From germline, CDR1 is SNHLY and CDR2 FYNNEI.